The rows below give T cell receptor beta chains drawn from one sample of a study of T cells after posttransplantation cyclophosphamide. Assay used: immunoSEQ multiplex PCR; TCRdb lists only in-frame clones, some missing. The sample lists tens of thousands of clones, more than 80% seen once, with roughly 2% in the top ten. Sequencing used PBMCs, obtained roughly 390 days after allogeneic stem cell transplant with calcineurin inhibitor and methotrexate. These receptors all stem from a female patient aged 25-39 years who received an allogeneic stem cell transplant from an unrelated donor, was CMV-positive, and had acute and chronic GVHD. Certain T cells may be donor cells from the graft. CDR3s include the opening cysteine and the closing phenylalanine or tryptophan. A D gene is named only where the DNA matches it firmly. Rows give clone size only sometimes, using once, few, many, or a class for an expanded clone.

V: TRBV6-6; D: -; J: TRBJ1-1; size: -; CDR3: CASSRSNTEAFF; DNA: TGTGCCAGCAGTCGCAGTAACACTGAAGCTTTCTTT
V: TRBV13; D: -; J: TRBJ2-1; size: few; CDR3: CASSLIAESSYNEQFF; DNA: TGTGCCAGCAGCTTGATAGCGGAAAGCTCCTACAATGAGCAGTTCTTC
V: TRBV19; D: TRBD1; J: TRBJ2-7; size: -; CDR3: CASTPGQGSSYEQYF; DNA: TGTGCCAGTACCCCGGGACAGGGCAGCTCCTACGAGCAGTACTTC
V: TRBV7-9; D: -; J: TRBJ1-2; size: -; CDR3: CASSYRGGDLRGYTF; DNA: TGTGCCAGCAGCTACCGCGGGGGGGACCTTAGAGGCTACACCTTC
V: TRBV19; D: TRBD2; J: TRBJ2-5; size: -; CDR3: CASSRPGTNQETQYF; DNA: TGTGCCAGTAGTAGACCCGGGACTAATCAAGAGACCCAGTACTTC
V: TRBV13; D: TRBD2; J: TRBJ2-1; size: -; CDR3: CASSPSGLALYNEQFF; DNA: TGTGCCAGCAGCCCAAGTGGACTAGCGCTCTACAATGAGCAGTTCTTC
V: TRBV5-6; D: TRBD1; J: TRBJ2-1; size: -; CDR3: CASSLPGQGYNEQFF; DNA: TGTGCCAGCAGCCTCCCGGGACAGGGCTACAATGAGCAGTTCTTC
V: TRBV9; D: TRBD2; J: TRBJ2-1; size: -; CDR3: CASSVSGGGNEQFF; DNA: TGTGCCAGCAGCGTTAGCGGGGGGGGCAATGAGCAGTTCTTC
V: TRBV19; D: TRBD1; J: TRBJ1-1; size: once; CDR3: CASTRDRGQTEAFF; DNA: TGTGCCAGTACTAGGGACAGGGGGCAAACTGAAGCTTTCTTT
V: TRBV7-9; D: -; J: TRBJ1-2; size: -; CDR3: CASSPNRDAPGYGYTF; DNA: TGTGCCAGCAGCCCTAACAGGGACGCCCCGGGATATGGCTACACCTTC
V: TRBV4-3; D: TRBD1; J: TRBJ1-4; size: -; CDR3: CASSQVGQGAQKLFF; DNA: TGCGCCAGCAGCCAAGTGGGACAGGGGGCGCAAAAACTGTTTTTT
V: TRBV11-2; D: TRBD2; J: TRBJ2-7; size: -; CDR3: CASSLASSTGGLFYYEQYF; DNA: TGTGCCAGCAGCTTAGCGAGTTCAACGGGAGGCCTCTTTTACTACGAGCAGTACTTC
V: TRBV18; D: -; J: TRBJ2-3; size: -; CDR3: CASSPAQGRGADTQYF; DNA: TGTGCCAGCTCACCCGCACAGGGAAGGGGAGCAGATACGCAGTATTTT
V: TRBV6-1; D: TRBD1; J: TRBJ1-2; size: -; CDR3: CASRGQLYGYTF; DNA: TGTGCCAGTAGGGGACAGCTCTATGGCTACACCTTC
V: TRBV9; D: -; J: TRBJ2-7; size: once; CDR3: CASSPGAQTHEQYF; DNA: TGTGCCAGCAGCCCAGGGGCCCAAACCCACGAGCAGTACTTC
V: TRBV19; D: -; J: TRBJ2-3; size: -; CDR3: CASSIGSAGSTDTQYF; DNA: TGTGCCAGTAGTATCGGTTCGGCGGGCAGCACAGATACGCAGTATTTT
V: TRBV27; D: -; J: TRBJ2-5; size: once; CDR3: CASSLRPSKETRYF; DNA: TGTGCCAGCAGTTTACGGCCTAGTAAAGAGACCCGGTACTTC
V: TRBV14; D: -; J: TRBJ1-3; size: -; CDR3: CASSQWRGRTSGNTIYF; DNA: TGTGCCAGCAGCCAATGGAGGGGCCGTACCTCTGGAAACACCATATATTTT
V: TRBV19; D: -; J: TRBJ2-6; size: -; CDR3: CASSIVGSFSGANVLTF; DNA: TGTGCCAGTAGTATAGTTGGCAGTTTCTCTGGGGCCAACGTCCTGACTTTC
V: TRBV19; D: TRBD1; J: TRBJ1-4; size: -; CDR3: CASRGDRVNEKLFF; DNA: TGTGCCAGTAGAGGGGACAGGGTTAATGAAAAACTGTTTTTT
V: TRBV11-1; D: -; J: TRBJ2-2; size: few; CDR3: CASSRMPSVNTGELFF; DNA: TGTGCCAGCAGCCGCATGCCTAGCGTGAACACCGGGGAGCTGTTTTTT
V: TRBV6-1; D: -; J: TRBJ1-5; size: -; CDR3: CASSEGGGSQPQHF; DNA: TGTGCCAGCAGTGAAGGTGGTGGTAGTCAGCCCCAGCATTTT
V: TRBV19; D: -; J: TRBJ1-1; size: once; CDR3: CASSPTDSMNTEAFF; DNA: TGTGCCAGTAGCCCGACGGACAGTATGAACACTGAAGCTTTCTTT